These T cell receptor beta chains were read from a single sample in a study of siplizumab effects on memory and regulatory T cells. TCRdb keeps only in-frame clones here, not all; method: immunoSEQ multiplex PCR. This sample carries tens of thousands of clones, over 80% of them seen once, and the ten largest clones take around 1.6%. The sequencing sample was made of Tregs sorted from blood. These TCRs come from a human donor in good health. Each CDR3 is given with its conserved first and last residue. Fields, in order: J gene, clone size, CDR3 length, V gene, D gene, CDR3 DNA, CDR3 protein. The D gene is left open where the match is weak. Clone size appears in some rows only: once, few, many, or a class for an expanded clone.

TRBJ2-2,once,12,TRBV7-2,NA,TGTGCCAGCAGGCCGGTGGTCGGGGAGCTGTTTTTT,CASRPVVGELFF
TRBJ1-2,NA,15,TRBV19,TRBD1,TGTGCCAGTAGTCGCCGGGACAGGGTTAACTATGGCTACACCTTC,CASSRRDRVNYGYTF
TRBJ2-3,NA,12,TRBV19,NA,TGTGCCAGTAGTTTCAGCACAGATACGCAGTATTTT,CASSFSTDTQYF
TRBJ2-3,NA,15,TRBV7-9,TRBD2,TGTGCCAGCAGCTTAGTATCGGGAGGGCCTGATACGCAGTATTTT,CASSLVSGGPDTQYF
TRBJ2-7,NA,13,TRBV29-1,NA,TGCAGCGTTGAATCTCCGGGAGCCTACGAGCAGTACTTC,CSVESPGAYEQYF
TRBJ2-1,NA,14,TRBV29-1,TRBD2,TGCAGCGTTAGCGGGAGAACTCTTTACAATGAGCAGTTCTTC,CSVSGRTLYNEQFF
TRBJ1-2,NA,15,TRBV4-2,NA,TGTGCCAGCAGCCCCAGGGGTGGATCTACCTATGGCTACACCTTC,CASSPRGGSTYGYTF
TRBJ2-2,NA,17,TRBV9,TRBD2,TGTGCCAGCAGCACAAAGAGGGGCGGGAGGCCCACCGGGGAGCTGTTTTTT,CASSTKRGGRPTGELFF
TRBJ2-1,NA,15,TRBV9,TRBD2,TGTGCCAGCGGAAGCGGGAGACGGGGTCCCCATGAGCAGTTCTTC,CASGSGRRGPHEQFF
TRBJ1-4,NA,13,TRBV10-1,NA,TGCGCCAGCAGGACTGTCCTTAATGAAAAACTGTTTTTT,CASRTVLNEKLFF
TRBJ2-3,NA,14,TRBV19,NA,TGTGCCAGTAGTATTCGCATGAGCACAGATACGCAGTATTTT,CASSIRMSTDTQYF
TRBJ2-7,NA,16,TRBV5-6,NA,TGTGCCAGCAGCCCGTACCTTCTGGACAGTTCCTACGAGCAGTACTTC,CASSPYLLDSSYEQYF
TRBJ1-1,once,14,TRBV30,TRBD1,TGTGCCTGGGTAACCGGGACAGGGAATCCTGAAGCTTTCTTT,CAWVTGTGNPEAFF
TRBJ2-3,once,18,TRBV6-4,TRBD2,TGTGCCAGCAGCCCATTTGCAACGACTAGCGGGAGCACAGATACGCAGTATTTT,CASSPFATTSGSTDTQYF
TRBJ1-2,NA,13,TRBV27,NA,TGTGCCAGCAGTTCAGGGGCGGGGAATGGCTACACCTTC,CASSSGAGNGYTF
TRBJ2-1,NA,16,TRBV4-1,NA,TGCGCCAGCAGCCAAGTCGGCAGTACCCGCGGCAATGAGCAGTTCTTC,CASSQVGSTRGNEQFF